The clone carrying this TCR beta chain has just one count. The record originates from a study of blood T cell repertoires in COVID-19. Sequencing was performed with immunoSEQ multiplex PCR; in TCRdb, only in-frame clones are kept and a portion is missing. This repertoire shows 150,000 to 200,000 clones, around 82% found once; its top ten account for about 2.7%. CDR1 SGHNT and CDR2 YENEEA come from the germline V gene. The CDR3 spans 14 residues. The germline V and J ends were trimmed by 5 bases and 0 bases, with 8 bases remaining between them. The sequence derives from a human donor with acute or convalescent COVID-19. The donor label of this sample is uncertain. Sequenced: peripheral blood. This chain uses TRBV11-3 with TRBJ2-1; tentatively, D is TRBD1 (5 bases). Here the CDR3 reads CASSTGFSYNEQFF. DNA of the CDR3: TGTGCCAGCAGCACAGGCTTCTCCTACAATGAGCAGTTCTTC. Using reference TRBV11-3 and TRBJ2-1 for the parts outside the CDR3, the full variable domain is EAGVVQSPRYKIIEKKQPVAFWCNPISGHNTLYWYLQNLGQGPELLIRYENEEAVDDSQLPKDRFSAERLKGVDSTLKIQPAELGDSAVYLCASSTGFSYNEQFFGPGTRLTVL.